Reported below is one T cell receptor (beta chain). Its specificity is not known. Clones were read by immunoSEQ multiplex PCR, and TCRdb kept only the in-frame ones, dropping some. The sample has some 1.1 million clones, 77% seen once. The sample is drawn from a study of shared clonotypes between healthy human individuals. The study's findings and limits: An expected dependence of interdonor clonotype sharing on sequencing depth was noted.

What was sequenced was memory CD4+ T cells from PBMCs. Noted subset: CD45RA-negative fraction. This sequence was found in a man aged 18 to 29 in good health. Some clones in this sample may be carry-over from other donors' samples.

DNA for the CDR3: TGTGCCAGCAGCCTAGGGGACATGAAGACCCAGTACTTC. It yields the protein CASSLGDMKTQYF. The V call is TRBV7-9, the J call TRBJ2-5; tentative D call: TRBD1 (6 bases). The germline V gene has CDR1 SEHNR and CDR2 FQNEAQ (reference sequence). Trimming left V 5 bases short and J 6 bases short, with 13 bases between. The CDR3 totals 13 residues.